The 8 T cell receptor beta chains in this list originate from one sample, sequenced in a study of CD8+CD57+ T cells in acquired aplastic anemia. Patients included in sequencing had previously demonstrated CD8+CD57+ cell expansion by flow cytometry. The use of genomic DNA as template underpinned the TCR beta VDJ and CDR3 profiling. TCRdb re-derived calls from the reads in MiXCR, one entry per CDR3 protein. The repertoire holds about 160,000 distinct CDR3 sequences, with more than 45% as singletons. The sample comprised sorted CD4+, CD8+, or CD8+CD57+ T cells (not recorded which) from PBMCs. These receptor sequences come from a human donor with aplastic anemia.

The sample holds a few counts of this clonotype. The chain is built from TRBV25-1 and TRBJ1-1; perhaps TRBD1 as D (5 bases). Germline V gene sequence: CDR1 MGHDK, CDR2 SYGVNS. The ends were cut back, 1 base at V and 3 bases at J, with 9 bases in the middle. The length of the CDR3 is 14 residues. The DNA for the CDR3 is TGTGCCAGCAGTGAATTTGGGGGTTACACTGAAGCTTTCTTT. It translates to CASSEFGGYTEAFF.

This clonotype was seen repeatedly, ten times or more. This rearrangement joins TRBV6-1 to TRBJ1-2; TRBD1 might be the D (5 bases). CDR1 MNHNS and CDR2 SASEGT come from the germline V gene. Trimming shortened V by 6 bases and J by 0 bases, and 8 bases separated the two germline ends. The CDR3 consists of 13 residues. The CDR3 DNA sequence: TGTGCCAGCAGGTCGACAGCTAACTATGGCTACACCTTC. Its protein is CASRSTANYGYTF.

The V gene is TRBV29-1, the J gene TRBJ1-1, with D unclear. The CDR3 length is 15 residues. The germline V gene has CDR1 SQVTM and CDR2 ANQGSEA. V gave up 3 bases and J gave up 3 bases, with 17 bases separating them. The CDR3: CSVDGLLGAHTEAFF. The DNA of the CDR3 is TGCAGCGTTGATGGGCTCCTGGGCGCGCACACTGAAGCTTTCTTT.

CDR3 DNA sequence: TGTGCCAGCACCATCGGCGGTTCAGGCGGCTACGAGCAGTACTTC. Protein: CASTIGGSGGYEQYF. The V call is TRBV2, the J call TRBJ2-7; unclear D gene. This CDR3 has 15 residues. Germline V lookup: CDR1 SNHLY, CDR2 FYNNEI. V was trimmed by 7 bases and J by 3 bases, leaving 19 bases between them.

This clonotype showed up many times. The rearrangement uses TRBV20-1 and TRBJ1-4; 9 nucleotides match TRBD1. The CDR3 contains 13 residues. The germline CDR1 and CDR2 sequences are DFQATT and SNEGSKA (reference sequence). Losses at the gene ends were 6 bases for V and 8 bases for J; bases not matched to a gene: 7. The CDR3 coding sequence is TGCAGTGCCAGCGACAGGGGGAGCGAAAAACTGTTTTTT. This codes for CSASDRGSEKLFF.

CDR3 protein: CASGLAGPTHEQFF. Here the CDR3 DNA reads TGTGCCAGCGGATTAGCGGGACCAACGCATGAGCAGTTCTTC. The chain carries TRBV9 and TRBJ2-1, with 8 bases aligning to TRBD2. The CDR3 has 14 residues. CDR1 and CDR2 from the germline V gene are SGDLS and YYNGEE. Trimming at V came to 7 bases and at J to 8 bases, leaving 11 bases not matched to a gene.

This clonotype was seen repeatedly, ten times or more. V usage is TRBV6-5 and J usage is TRBJ1-4; 9 bases match TRBD1. Germline V gene data show CDR1 as MNHEY and CDR2 as SVGAGI. V lost 5 bases and J lost 8; bases outside the gene matches: 6. The CDR3 totals 14 residues. The CDR3 reads CASSNGQGREKLFF. The CDR3 region has the DNA TGTGCCAGCAGTAACGGACAGGGGCGGGAAAAACTGTTTTTT.

The chain recombines TRBV5-1 with TRBJ1-5; D is unresolved. V was cut by 0 bases and J by 2 bases, with 9 bases left in between. Germline CDR1 SGHRS, CDR2 YFSETQ. The CDR3 is 15 amino acids. The CDR3 is CASSLDGRGNQPQHF. For the CDR3, the DNA is TGCGCCAGCAGCTTGGATGGAAGAGGCAATCAGCCCCAGCATTTT.